The text below deals with one T cell receptor beta chain. Its antigen remains unidentified. The sample belongs to a study of long-term antiretroviral therapy in people with HIV. Study context: It was about a decade before the 2015 immediate-ART recommendation that the earliest samples were taken.

CDR1 and CDR2 (germline): MGHRA, YSYEKL. CDR3 size: 16 residues. J lost 8 bases, V lost 2 bases, and 14 bases had no gene match. Researchers report immunoSEQ v3.0 was run at survey level. What sequencing targeted per sample was about 35,000-55,000 T-cell genomes. The data were produced by immunoSEQ multiplex PCR, yet TCRdb's version contains in-frame clones alone and is incomplete. The table lists approximately 22,000 clones, 84% of them singletons. Study-level results: ART adherence was not documented, and neither viral resistance nor therapy changes had any data.

This sequence joins TRBV4-1 and TRBJ1-2; 7 nucleotides match TRBD1. The sample in question was unsorted PBMCs, obtained 0.5 years before starting antiretroviral therapy. This clonotype was sampled from a man in his forties or fifties with HIV. The CDR3 is CASSQITQGGPWGYTF. Written as DNA, the CDR3 is TGCGCCAGCAGCCAAATTACGCAGGGGGGTCCCTGGGGCTACACCTTC.